These 9 T cell receptor beta chains came from one sample sequenced in a study of control samples from healthy donors and cancer patients. Sequenced by immunoSEQ multiplex PCR; TCRdb stores in-frame clones only, minus some. The table records roughly 100,000 clones, about 89% of them present only once. Material: PBMCs. Receptor source: a man aged 55-75 years with lung cancer.

The CDR3 region is CASSLWDRNYGYTF. The CDR3 DNA reads as TGTGCCAGCAGCTTATGGGACAGGAACTATGGCTACACCTTC. The chain recombines TRBV7-9 with TRBJ1-2; the match to TRBD1 covers 8 bases. The CDR3 has 14 residues. The germline CDR1 and CDR2 sequences are SEHNR and FQNEAQ (reference sequence). The V gene end was trimmed by 2 bases and the J gene end by 2 bases; junction bases not matched to a gene: 1.

The chain has TRBV4-1 and TRBJ2-7; 7 positions agree with TRBD1. Germline loops: CDR1 MGHRA, CDR2 YSYEKL. This CDR3 contains 15 residues. Germline trimming cut 1 base from V and 2 bases from J; bases unmatched to any gene: 5. The CDR3 sequence: CASSQGEGAPYEQYV. For the CDR3, the DNA is TGCGCCAGCAGCCAAGGAGAGGGGGCCCCCTACGAGCAGTACGTC.

The V call is TRBV24-1, the J call TRBJ1-5, with 10 nucleotides matching TRBD1. After removal of 6 bases from V and 7 bases from J, the junction contained 8 bases not matched to a gene. This CDR3 region has 15 residues. Germline V CDR1 and CDR2: KGHDR, SFDVKD. The CDR3, as DNA: TGTGCCACCAGTCCAGCGGGACAGGGGATCCAGCCCCAGCATTTT. This translates into CATSPAGQGIQPQHF.

This clone was observed a few times. The chain carries TRBV7-9 and TRBJ1-1, with D uncertain. The V gene lost 4 bases and the J gene lost 1 base, with 19 bases spanning the gap. The CDR3 spans 17 residues. Germline lookup yields CDR1 SEHNR and CDR2 FQNEAQ (reference sequence). CDR3 loop: CASSSRATQTSNTEAFF. The CDR3 coding sequence is TGTGCCAGCAGCTCTAGGGCAACACAGACTTCGAACACTGAAGCTTTCTTT. The full variable domain, rest sourced from reference TRBV7-9 and TRBJ1-1, is DTGVSQNPRHKITKRGQNVTFRCDPISEHNRLYWYRQTLGQGPEFLTYFQNEAQLEKSRLLSDRFSAERPKGSFSTLEIQRTEQGDSAMYLCASSSRATQTSNTEAFFGQGTRLTVV.

The rearrangement joins TRBV3-1 (or the pseudogene TRBV3-2) to TRBJ2-1; maybe TRBD1 (6 bases). The ends were cut back, 4 bases at V and 6 bases at J, with 19 bases in the middle. From germline, CDR1 is LGHDT and CDR2 YNNKEL (reference sequence). This CDR3 region has 16 residues. This CDR3 is CASSPQILAGVNEQFF. CDR3 DNA sequence: TGTGCCAGCAGCCCTCAGATTCTCGCAGGGGTCAATGAGCAGTTCTTC.

V usage is TRBV7-8 and J usage is TRBJ2-1, with TRBD1 as a possible D gene (6 bases). The CDR3 length is 13 residues. Trimming shortened V by 6 bases and J by 7 bases, and 13 bases separated the two germline ends. The germline V gene has CDR1 SGHVS and CDR2 FQNEAQ. The CDR3 here is CASSSDRHNEQFF. CDR3 DNA sequence: TGTGCCAGCAGTTCGGACAGACATAATGAGCAGTTCTTC.

The V call is TRBV2, the J call TRBJ2-5, with D unclear. The CDR3 runs to 12 residues. Germline V lookup: CDR1 SNHLY, CDR2 FYNNEI. V lost 2 bases and J lost 4, with 5 bases in between. The CDR3 DNA is TGTGCCAGCAGTGAAATATCAGAGACCCAGTACTTC. Its translation is CASSEISETQYF.

The chain links TRBV7-3 to TRBJ2-1; D is uncertain. The V end lost 5 bases, the J end lost 6 bases, and 11 bases lay between the germline ends. Germline assignment: CDR1 SGHTA and CDR2 FQGTGA. The CDR3 consists of 13 residues. CDR3 coding DNA: TGTGCCAGCAGCCGAACAGATACCAATGAGCAGTTCTTC. This gives the protein CASSRTDTNEQFF. Combining the CDR3 with reference TRBV7-3 and TRBJ2-1 gives the whole variable domain GAGVSQTPSNKVTEKGKYVELRCDPISGHTALYWYRQSLGQGPEFLIYFQGTGAADDSGLPNDRFFAVRPEGSVSTLKIQRTERGDSAVYLCASSRTDTNEQFFGPGTRLTVL.

V gene TRBV7-2 combines with J gene TRBJ1-1; D is possibly TRBD1 (5 bases). Trimming removed 6 bases from V and 1 base from J, with 9 bases in between. This CDR3 is built from 13 residues. Germline V gives CDR1 SGHTA, CDR2 FQGNSA. The DNA of the CDR3 is TGTGCCAGCAGGGTTACAGGGAACACTGAAGCTTTCTTT. Residues: CASRVTGNTEAFF.